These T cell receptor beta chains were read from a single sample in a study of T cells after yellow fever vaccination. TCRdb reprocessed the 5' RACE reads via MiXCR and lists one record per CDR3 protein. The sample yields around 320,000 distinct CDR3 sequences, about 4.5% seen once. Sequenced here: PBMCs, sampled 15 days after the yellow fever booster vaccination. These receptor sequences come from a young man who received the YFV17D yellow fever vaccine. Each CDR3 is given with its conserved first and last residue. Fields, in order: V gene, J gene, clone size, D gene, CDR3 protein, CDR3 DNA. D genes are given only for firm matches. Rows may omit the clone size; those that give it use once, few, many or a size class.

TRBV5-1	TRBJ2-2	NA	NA	CASSLFWEMAPGELFF	TGCGCCAGCAGCTTGTTCTGGGAGATGGCTCCCGGGGAGCTGTTTTTT
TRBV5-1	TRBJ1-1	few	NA	CASSLGQAEAFF	TGCGCCAGCAGCTTGGGACAGGCCGAAGCTTTCTTT
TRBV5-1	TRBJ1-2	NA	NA	CAWSLAAGSHYGYTF	TGCGCCTGGAGCTTGGCTGCAGGGTCCCATTATGGCTACACCTTC
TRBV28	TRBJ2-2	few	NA	CASSYPGASGELFF	TGTGCCAGCAGTTATCCGGGGGCTAGCGGGGAGCTGTTTTTT
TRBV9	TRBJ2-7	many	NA	CASSVGYSYEQYF	TGTGCCAGCAGCGTAGGCTATTCCTACGAGCAGTACTTC
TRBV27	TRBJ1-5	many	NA	CASSLRGGAFDQPQHF	TGTGCCAGCAGTTTACGGGGCGGGGCGTTCGATCAGCCCCAGCATTTT
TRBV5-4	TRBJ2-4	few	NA	CASSLKVGPNIQYF	TGTGCCAGCAGCTTGAAGGTTGGCCCGAACATTCAGTACTTC
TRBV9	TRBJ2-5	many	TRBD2	CASSVGTSGGETQYF	TGTGCCAGCAGCGTAGGGACTAGCGGGGGAGAGACCCAGTACTTC
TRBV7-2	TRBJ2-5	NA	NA	CASSPDRRKETQYF	TGTGCCAGCAGCCCTGACAGGAGGAAAGAGACCCAGTACTTC
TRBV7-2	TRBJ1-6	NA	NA	CASSLVGGSTYNSPLHF	TGTGCCAGCAGCTTAGTTGGGGGGTCCACCTATAATTCACCCCTCCACTTT
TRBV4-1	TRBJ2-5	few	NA	CASSQALDGAPETQYF	TGCGCCAGCAGCCAAGCCCTGGACGGAGCCCCGGAGACCCAGTACTTC
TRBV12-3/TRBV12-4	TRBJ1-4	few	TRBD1	CASSSGQGGTEKLFF	TGTGCCAGCAGTTCCGGACAGGGTGGGACTGAAAAACTGTTTTTT
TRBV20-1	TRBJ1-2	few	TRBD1	CSAPTLGQGRDGYTF	TGCAGTGCTCCTACCCTCGGACAGGGGAGGGATGGCTACACCTTC
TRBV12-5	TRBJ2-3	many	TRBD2	CASGLGLAGGGTYTDTQYF	TGTGCTAGTGGTTTGGGACTAGCGGGGGGGGGAACCTACACAGATACGCAGTATTTT
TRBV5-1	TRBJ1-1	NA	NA	CASSFQGTEAFF	TGCGCCAGCAGCTTTCAGGGCACTGAAGCTTTCTTT
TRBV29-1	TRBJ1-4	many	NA	CSVEGQGEEKLFF	TGCAGCGTTGAGGGTCAAGGCGAAGAAAAACTGTTTTTT
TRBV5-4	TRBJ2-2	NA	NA	CASSLAPQTKITGELFF	TGTGCCAGCAGCTTGGCCCCACAAACCAAGATCACCGGGGAGCTGTTTTTT
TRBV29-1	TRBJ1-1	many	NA	CSVEKNGETEAFF	TGCAGCGTTGAAAAAAACGGGGAAACTGAAGCTTTCTTT
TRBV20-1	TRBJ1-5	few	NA	CSAHNREKRDNQPQHF	TGCAGTGCCCATAACAGGGAAAAAAGGGACAATCAGCCCCAGCATTTT
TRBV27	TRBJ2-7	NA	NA	CASSPWSSYEQYF	TGTGCCAGCAGCCCCTGGAGTTCATACGAGCAGTACTTC
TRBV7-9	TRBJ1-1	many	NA	CASSKTPFTEAFF	TGTGCCAGCAGCAAAACACCCTTCACTGAAGCTTTCTTT
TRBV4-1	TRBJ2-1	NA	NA	CASSQVGGSGFF	TGCGCCAGCAGCCAAGTGGGCGGATCAGGGTTCTTC
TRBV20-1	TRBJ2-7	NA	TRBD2	CSAKSKHGLAGDFYEQYF	TGCAGTGCAAAATCAAAGCACGGTCTAGCGGGGGATTTCTACGAGCAGTACTTC
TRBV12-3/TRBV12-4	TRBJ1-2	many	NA	CASTPGIYYGYTF	TGTGCCAGCACCCCCGGGATCTACTATGGCTACACCTTC
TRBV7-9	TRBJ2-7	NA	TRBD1	CASSRPQGAYEQYF	TGTGCCAGCAGTCGACCACAGGGGGCCTACGAGCAGTACTTC
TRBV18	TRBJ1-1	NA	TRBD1	CASSPTGEFTEAFF	TGTGCCAGCTCACCGACAGGGGAGTTCACTGAAGCTTTCTTT
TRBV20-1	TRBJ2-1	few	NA	CSVTRGLFGEQFF	TGCAGTGTCACCAGGGGCCTCTTTGGAGAGCAGTTCTTC
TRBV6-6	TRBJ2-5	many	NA	CASSNPEGLGPQYF	TGTGCCAGCAGTAACCCGGAGGGTCTGGGGCCCCAGTACTTC
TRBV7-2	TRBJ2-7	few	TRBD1	CASSSRGQGYEQYF	TGTGCCAGCAGCTCTAGGGGACAGGGATACGAGCAGTACTTC
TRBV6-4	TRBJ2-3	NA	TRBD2	CASSESSGGQLDTQYF	TGTGCCAGCAGTGAGTCTAGCGGGGGCCAACTTGATACGCAGTATTTT
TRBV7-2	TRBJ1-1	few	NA	CASSLAGATNTEAFF	TGTGCCAGCAGCTTAGCGGGGGCTACAAACACTGAAGCTTTCTTT
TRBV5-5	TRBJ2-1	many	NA	CASSLAGSSAYNEQFF	TGTGCCAGCAGCTTGGCCGGCAGCTCAGCCTACAATGAGCAGTTCTTC
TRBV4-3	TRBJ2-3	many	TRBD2	CASSQALTSGGGDTQYF	TGCGCCAGCAGCCAAGCCCTTACTAGCGGTGGCGGTGATACGCAGTATTTT
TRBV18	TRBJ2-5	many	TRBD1	CASSPGQQETQYF	TGTGCCAGCAGCCCGGGACAGCAAGAGACCCAGTACTTC
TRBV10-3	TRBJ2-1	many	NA	CAISESIDSSYNEQFF	TGTGCCATCAGTGAGTCCATCGACAGTTCCTACAATGAGCAGTTCTTC
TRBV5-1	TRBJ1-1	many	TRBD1	CASSLMGQRGTEAFF	TGCGCCAGCAGCTTGATGGGACAGAGGGGGACTGAAGCTTTCTTT
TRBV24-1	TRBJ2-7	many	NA	CATIMAYEQYF	TGTGCCACCATAATGGCTTACGAGCAGTACTTC
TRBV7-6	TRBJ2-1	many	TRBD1	CASSPGQGENEQFF	TGTGCCAGCAGCCCGGGACAGGGGGAAAATGAGCAGTTCTTC
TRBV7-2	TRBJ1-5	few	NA	CASRKQENQPQHF	TGTGCCAGCAGGAAACAGGAGAATCAGCCCCAGCATTTT
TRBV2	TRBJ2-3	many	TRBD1	CASKGQGGDTQYF	TGTGCCAGCAAAGGACAGGGAGGAGATACGCAGTATTTT
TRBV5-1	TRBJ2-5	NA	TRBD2	CASSLGLAELGETQYF	TGCGCCAGCAGCTTGGGTCTAGCGGAGCTGGGGGAGACCCAGTACTTC
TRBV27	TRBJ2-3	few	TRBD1	CASSSTGTGRVTDTQYF	TGTGCCAGCAGTTCCACCGGGACAGGGAGGGTAACAGATACGCAGTATTTT